The 14 T cell receptor beta chains reported below all come from one sample, sequenced in a study of OX40 agonist ivuxolimab in advanced cancers. Some clones are missing from TCRdb's copy, which holds only in-frame ones; the method was immunoSEQ multiplex PCR. The profile shows over 15,000 clones, around three quarters of them singletons. The specimen comprised CD4+ or CD8+ T cells sorted from blood, sampled in a trial of the OX40 agonist ivuxolimab. The receptor source for this set is an adult with an advanced solid tumor such as melanoma, head and neck, liver or kidney cancer.

This rearrangement joins TRBV4-3 to TRBJ1-4; a possible D gene is TRBD1 (5 bases). Germline assignment: CDR1 LGHNA and CDR2 YSLEER. The CDR3 sequence is 15 residues long. The V gene lost 3 bases and the J gene lost 8 bases, with 16 bases spanning the gap. CDR3 region: CASSHLPGEGEKLFF. CDR3 DNA: TGCGCCAGCAGCCATCTACCGGGGGAAGGCGAAAAACTGTTTTTT.

The J gene is TRBJ1-1, the V gene TRBV29-1, with D possibly TRBD1 on 6 matching bases. CDR3 length: 15 residues. The V end was cut by 7 bases, the J end by 4 bases, with 22 bases between. The germline CDR1 and CDR2 sequences are SQVTM and ANQGSEA. The CDR3 region is CSGRKDSPLSTEAFF. The CDR3 coding sequence is TGCAGCGGAAGAAAGGACAGCCCGTTATCCACTGAAGCTTTCTTT.

This clone was detected only a few times. The gene calls are TRBV4-2 and TRBJ2-7; no clear D. In germline, CDR1 is LGHNA, CDR2 YNFKEQ. The CDR3 loop spans 13 amino acids. V was cut by 0 bases and J by 1 base, with 4 bases left in between. CDR3 DNA: TGTGCCAGCAGCCAAGAGTATTCCTACGAGCAGTACTTC. Residues: CASSQEYSYEQYF.

The chain combines TRBV7-9 with TRBJ2-3, with D possibly matching TRBD2 (5 bases). The germline V gene has CDR1 SEHNR and CDR2 FQNEAQ (reference sequence). V lost 5 bases and J lost 4, with 16 bases in between. The CDR3 contains 15 residues. CDR3 coding DNA: TGTGCCAGCAGCCTCCGGGGTGCAGCTGCAGATACGCAGTATTTT. It encodes CASSLRGAAADTQYF.

This sequence joins TRBV14 and TRBJ2-1, with 8 bases fitting TRBD2. The CDR3 contains 15 residues. The trim removed 0 bases at V and 10 bases at J, leaving 8 bases unmatched. Looked up from germline, CDR1 is SGHDN and CDR2 is FVKESK. The CDR3 loop is CASSQDRAGAGEQFF. CDR3 nucleotides: TGTGCCAGCAGCCAAGATCGAGCGGGGGCAGGGGAGCAGTTCTTC.

V is TRBV11-2 and J is TRBJ2-1; 8 nucleotides agree with TRBD2. Germline-derived CDR1 and CDR2 are SGHAT and FQNNGV. The CDR3 spans 15 residues. The V segment lost 3 bases and the J segment 4 bases; nucleotides outside the gene matches: 5. The CDR3 reads CASSLGGGSYNEQFF. The CDR3 nucleotides read TGTGCCAGCAGCTTGGGCGGGGGGTCTTACAATGAGCAGTTCTTC.

V is TRBV2 and J is TRBJ2-4; 10 bases align to TRBD2. Germline values: CDR1 SNHLY, CDR2 FYNNEI. The V and J ends lost 7 bases and 12 bases, in that order; junction bases with no gene match: 15. CDR3 length: 15 residues. CDR3 sequence reads: CASTEGRLAGANQYF. In DNA form, the CDR3 reads TGTGCCAGCACTGAGGGCCGCCTAGCGGGGGCCAATCAGTACTTC.

As concerns this clone: An end of the junction does not agree with germline; a read error may underlie this. The chain links TRBV11-2 to TRBJ2-5; perhaps D is TRBD1 or TRBD2 (5 bases each). This CDR3 comprises 18 residues. Germline V gene sequence: CDR1 SGHAT, CDR2 FQNNGV. The DNA for the CDR3 is TGTGCCAGCAGCCTAGAAACGGGACGGAGGCCTGTATGGGAGACCCAGTACTTC. Amino acid sequence: CASSLETGRRPVWETQYF.

The chain links TRBV19 to TRBJ2-1; 8 positions match TRBD2. The germline V gene encodes CDR1 LNHDA and CDR2 SQIVND (reference sequence). The CDR3 consists of 15 residues. Trimming took 5 bases from V and 1 from J; bases not matched to a gene: 4. The CDR3 DNA follows: TGTGCCAGTAGTTCTGGACTAGCATCCTACAATGAGCAGTTCTTC. This translates into CASSSGLASYNEQFF.

The gene calls are TRBV4-2 and TRBJ1-5; TRBD1 might be the D (5 bases). V was cut by 0 bases and J by 2 bases, with 8 bases left in between. CDR1 is LGHNA, CDR2 YNFKEQ, per germline. The CDR3 is 15 residues long. In DNA, the CDR3 is TGTGCCAGCAGCCAAGACAGGGCCGGCAATCAGCCCCAGCATTTT. It specifies CASSQDRAGNQPQHF.

This clone has a handful of counts. This chain joins TRBV18 and TRBJ2-2, with D unclear. V was shortened by 0 bases and J by 4 bases, with 9 bases between the two germline ends. Germline CDR1 reads KGHSH; CDR2 reads LQKENI. The CDR3 extends over 15 amino acids. CDR3 DNA sequence: TGTGCCAGCTCACCACCAGGGTGGAGCACCGGGGAGCTGTTTTTT. Translation: CASSPPGWSTGELFF.

The rearrangement uses TRBV6-5 and TRBJ2-7; 8 bases fit TRBD1. Germline lookup yields CDR1 MNHEY and CDR2 SVGAGI. With 5 bases clipped from V and 5 bases from J, the junction kept 8 bases outside the gene matches. The CDR3 extends over 14 amino acids. The CDR3 protein is CASSPRDRLHEQYF. DNA of the CDR3: TGTGCCAGCAGTCCCCGGGACAGGTTGCACGAGCAGTACTTC.

The gene calls are TRBV29-1 and TRBJ2-1; TRBD2 aligns across 9 bases. This CDR3 region has 16 residues. V trimming: 3 bases; J trimming: 1 base; junction bases outside the gene matches: 7. Germline V gives CDR1 SQVTM, CDR2 ANQGSEA. The CDR3 here is CSVDSFSGGSYNEQFF. The CDR3 coding sequence is TGCAGCGTTGATTCCTTTAGCGGGGGTTCCTACAATGAGCAGTTCTTC.

The genes are TRBV5-6 and TRBJ2-3; 7 nucleotides match TRBD2. CDR1 and CDR2 from the germline V gene are SGHDT and YYEEEE. This CDR3 has 14 residues. The trim removed 0 bases at V and 6 bases at J, leaving 4 bases unmatched. CDR3 residues: CASSLGLAGDTQYF. DNA for the CDR3: TGTGCCAGCAGCTTGGGACTAGCAGGTGATACGCAGTATTTT.